This T cell receptor beta chain was recorded in a study of CD8 T cells in ankylosing spondylitis. Findings and limits, study-wide: A TCR beta motif made of fewer than ten highly homologous variants seemed typical of ankylosing spondylitis blood. Previously reported in reactive arthritis synovial fluid and blood were some of the motif variants. Peripheral blood held disease-linked clones only at relatively low frequency, and these were CD8+. Disease-linked clones were reportedly significantly enriched in matched ankylosing spondylitis synovial fluid.

To note about this clonotype: The target antigen is unknown.

Each TCR beta library was made by quantitative 5'-RACE that incorporated molecular barcodes. MiXCR was run by TCRdb on the 5' RACE reads, yielding one entry per CDR3 protein. The data hold around 480,000 distinct CDR3 sequences, with over 15% observed a single time. The TCR originated in a male donor with ankylosing spondylitis. Input material: blood, either unsorted or a sorted T cell fraction (not recorded which).

CDR3 in DNA: TGTGCCAGCAGCCAAGGAGACCATTCACCCCTCCACTTT. It translates to CASSQGDHSPLHF. The rearrangement joins TRBV3-1 to TRBJ1-6; D is unclear. The CDR3 loop spans 13 amino acids. From germline, CDR1 is LGHDT and CDR2 YNNKEL (reference sequence). Trimming took off 1 base at V and 8 bases at J, with 6 bases between the two ends.